The rows below give T cell receptor beta chains drawn from one sample of a study of identical twins. Each CDR3 protein gets one entry after TCRdb re-called the 5' RACE reads with MiXCR. The sample includes over 550,000 distinct CDR3 sequences, around 7.4% seen only once; the top ten take roughly 1.6%. These data are also associated with another study on yellow fever vaccine responses in identical twins.

Material: PBMCs. The receptors come from a young woman in good health. Both conserved end residues are part of each CDR3. Each record gives: clone size, V gene, D gene, J gene, CDR3 protein, CDR3 DNA. The D gene is left open where the match is weak. Rows may omit the clone size; those that give it use once, few, many or a size class.

NA,TRBV5-1,TRBD1,TRBJ2-2,CASSVGTGNTGELFF,TGCGCCAGCAGCGTTGGGACAGGGAACACCGGGGAGCTGTTTTTT
NA,TRBV5-1,NA,TRBJ2-1,CASRGDNEQFF,TGCGCCAGCAGGGGGGACAATGAGCAGTTCTTC
many,TRBV25-1,NA,TRBJ2-3,CASSLGGRNTDTQYF,TGTGCCAGCAGTTTGGGGGGACGAAACACAGATACGCAGTATTTT
many,TRBV25-1,NA,TRBJ1-1,CASIADRIGGTEAFF,TGTGCCAGCATTGCGGACCGGATTGGGGGCACTGAAGCTTTCTTT
NA,TRBV2,NA,TRBJ2-4,CASSLKGREVAKNIQYF,TGTGCCAGCAGTCTTAAAGGACGAGAGGTAGCCAAAAACATTCAGTACTTC
NA,TRBV10-3,NA,TRBJ2-5,CAILGSGQETQYF,TGTGCCATCCTCGGGAGCGGCCAAGAGACCCAGTACTTC
NA,TRBV7-8,TRBD1,TRBJ1-6,CASSIAGGSPLHF,TGTGCCAGCAGCATAGCAGGGGGATCACCCCTCCACTTT
few,TRBV4-1,TRBD1,TRBJ1-1,CASSQGDRVNTEAFF,TGCGCCAGCAGCCAAGGGGACAGGGTGAACACTGAAGCTTTCTTT
many,TRBV3-1,NA,TRBJ2-7,CASSQKSTYEQYF,TGTGCCAGCAGCCAGAAATCGACCTACGAGCAGTACTTC
NA,TRBV7-8,TRBD2,TRBJ2-1,CASSPNYPAGALNEQFF,TGTGCCAGCAGCCCTAATTATCCGGCGGGAGCGCTCAATGAGCAGTTCTTC
many,TRBV5-1,TRBD1,TRBJ1-1,CASSSNRGYEAFF,TGCGCCAGCAGCTCCAACAGGGGATATGAAGCTTTCTTT
few,TRBV5-1,NA,TRBJ1-1,CASSPNRTPNTEAFF,TGCGCCAGCAGCCCCAACAGGACTCCGAACACTGAAGCTTTCTTT
few,TRBV7-9,NA,TRBJ2-2,CASSFPLGTNTGELFF,TGTGCCAGCAGCTTCCCTCTTGGCACGAACACCGGGGAGCTGTTTTTT
NA,TRBV20-1,NA,TRBJ2-5,CSARDGGGGSGETQYF,TGCAGTGCTAGGGATGGGGGGGGCGGGAGTGGAGAGACCCAGTACTTC
many,TRBV4-1,NA,TRBJ2-1,CASSQGVAEQYNEQFF,TGCGCCAGCAGCCAAGGAGTAGCGGAACAGTACAATGAGCAGTTCTTC
NA,TRBV5-5,TRBD1,TRBJ2-3,CASSQDRKVSTDTQYF,TGTGCCAGCAGCCAGGACAGGAAGGTCAGCACAGATACGCAGTATTTT
NA,TRBV27,TRBD2,TRBJ2-4,CASRGLAGENIQYF,TGTGCCAGCAGAGGACTAGCGGGGGAAAACATTCAGTACTTC